The T cell receptor (beta chain) described here comes from a study of somatic mutations in cytotoxic T cells in rheumatoid arthritis. This clone came up once. Only in-frame clones appear in the TCRdb table, and some are missing; sequencing was by immunoSEQ multiplex PCR. The sample carries 3,500 to 4,500 clones, 80% recorded once. CDR3 size: 17 residues. J gave up 5 bases and V 6 bases, and 15 bases lay outside the gene matches. CDR1 and CDR2 (germline): SGHVS, FQNEAQ. The TCR originated in an older woman with rheumatoid arthritis. Sample: CD8+ T cells sorted from blood. The genes are TRBV7-8 and TRBJ2-5, with 10 bases fitting TRBD1. As DNA, the CDR3 is TGTGCCAGCAGTTATAAACCCGGGACAGGGGATTCGGAGACCCAGTACTTC. Protein: CASSYKPGTGDSETQYF.